Included here is one T cell receptor (beta chain) sequence, with context. Clones were sequenced by immunoSEQ multiplex PCR, and TCRdb holds only the in-frame ones, with some missing. The sample lists over 450,000 clones, about 84% occurring once. The entry originates in a study of shared T cell receptors in the human thymus. These same records also appear under a second study, on human thymus T cells. This second study notes: Those donating were healthy Finnish infants in corrective surgery for congenital heart defects. Resected material from corrective heart surgery provided the thymus tissue analysed. Blood and thymic repertoires both appeared biased in V and J gene usage. A high degree of thymic repertoire overlap among unrelated individuals was reported in related research.

This sequence originates from a boy under two years old with a congenital heart defect. Source material: thymocytes.

Here the CDR3 reads CASSLEVRDNPYEQYF. The CDR3 nucleotides are TGTGCCAGCAGCTTAGAGGTTAGGGACAACCCCTACGAGCAGTACTTC. The chain recombines TRBV11-3 with TRBJ2-7; tentatively, D is TRBD1 (6 bases). Germline CDR1 reads SGHNT; CDR2 reads YENEEA. V was clipped by 0 bases and J by 2 bases, with 14 bases between them. CDR3 length: 16 amino acids.